These 6 T cell receptor beta chains were sequenced from one sample in a study of cytomegalovirus exposure and HLA in healthy donors. 13 Jbeta primers and 60 Vbeta primers were used for the PCR. TCRdb's copy holds only in-frame clones and misses some; the assay was immunoSEQ multiplex PCR. Of approximately 85,000 clones in the sample, over 75% are singletons; the top ten hold 6% to 8%. Specimen: PBMCs. The source of these receptors is a man aged 25 to 40 in good health and CMV-seronegative.

This sequence joins TRBV7-9 and TRBJ1-2; D not resolved. The CDR3 runs to 13 residues. V was pared by 2 bases and J by 3 bases, with 7 bases between. The germline CDR1 and CDR2 sequences are SEHNR and FQNEAQ (reference sequence). The CDR3 loop reads CASSLLNHYGYTF. For the CDR3, the DNA is TGTGCCAGCAGCTTACTAAACCACTATGGCTACACCTTC.

The chain couples TRBV5-1 to TRBJ1-3; D remains unclear. The CDR3 sequence is 13 residues long. V was trimmed by 0 bases and J by 5 bases, leaving 6 bases between them. In germline, CDR1 is SGHRS, CDR2 YFSETQ. Here the CDR3 DNA reads TGCGCCAGCAGCTTGGGACTGAGAAACACCATATATTTT. Protein product: CASSLGLRNTIYF.

The rearrangement uses TRBV28 and TRBJ2-2, with D tentatively TRBD1 (6 bases). Germline V lookup: CDR1 MDHEN, CDR2 SYDVKM. The CDR3 runs to 16 residues. Trimming shortened V by 5 bases and J by 4 bases, and 17 bases separated the two germline ends. The CDR3 region is CASSPYDRQFTGELFF. The CDR3 bases are TGTGCCAGCAGTCCATACGACAGGCAGTTCACCGGGGAGCTGTTTTTT.

V usage is TRBV5-1 and J usage is TRBJ1-3; unclear D gene. V was shortened by 0 bases and J by 3 bases, with 16 bases between the two germline ends. Per the germline V gene, CDR1 is SGHRS and CDR2 is YFSETQ. The CDR3 is made up of 17 amino acids. For the CDR3, the DNA is TGCGCCAGCAGCTTGGGGTGGCGGAATGGAATTGGAAACACCATATATTTT. Translating gives CASSLGWRNGIGNTIYF.

Here the CDR3 DNA reads TGTGCCAGCAGTCTCGAGGTGCGTAATTCACCCCTCCACTTT. Protein product: CASSLEVRNSPLHF. V and J are TRBV28 and TRBJ1-6; unclear D gene. Trimming removed 5 bases at V and 6 bases at J, with 11 bases between. The germline gives CDR1 MDHEN, CDR2 SYDVKM. This CDR3 is built from 14 residues. Supplemented by reference TRBV28 and TRBJ1-6, the full variable domain reads DVKVTQSSRYLVKRTGEKVFLECVQDMDHENMFWYRQDPGLGLRLIYFSYDVKMKEKGDIPEGYSVSREKKERFSLILESASTNQTSMYLCASSLEVRNSPLHFGNGTRLTVT.

This clone has just a few counts. This chain uses TRBV7-2 with TRBJ2-6; D not certain. Trimming shortened V by 3 bases and J by 2 bases, and 14 bases separated the two germline ends. The germline V gene encodes CDR1 SGHTA and CDR2 FQGNSA. The CDR3 loop spans 17 amino acids. In DNA, the CDR3 is TGTGCCAGCAGCTTCTTGAACCTAAGCCCTGGGGCCAACGTCCTGACTTTC. The encoded protein is CASSFLNLSPGANVLTF. Full variable domain (outside the CDR3, taken from reference TRBV7-2 and TRBJ2-6): GAGVSQSPSNKVTEKGKDVELRCDPISGHTALYWYRQSLGQGLEFLIYFQGNSAPDKSGLPSDRFSAERTGGSVSTLTIQRTQQEDSAVYLCASSFLNLSPGANVLTFGAGSRLTVL.